The 30 T cell receptor beta chains below were found in one sample sequenced in a study of blood T cells in healthy people across ages. The second PCR ran roughly 6 to 12 cycles with a sample-barcoded 5' primer and J-beta primers. TCRdb re-derived calls from the 5' RACE reads in MiXCR, one entry per CDR3 protein. Of 850,000 or so distinct CDR3 sequences in the sample, around 26% were seen once. Sample: blood. The origin of the receptors is a woman of 80 years or more in good health.

The CDR3 spells CGVGQGVNQPQHF. The CDR3 region has the DNA TGCGGTGTCGGACAGGGCGTTAATCAGCCCCAGCATTTT. The genes are TRBV20-1 and TRBJ1-5, with 8 bases fitting TRBD1. The germline V gene has CDR1 DFQATT and CDR2 SNEGSKA (reference sequence). This CDR3 spans 13 amino acids.

Of note for this clonotype: A much larger clone sits a single nucleotide away, making a read error possible. V is TRBV20-1 and J is TRBJ2-1, with D tentatively TRBD1 (5 bases). Germline CDR1 DFQATT, CDR2 SNEGSKA (reference sequence). The CDR3 is 16 residues long. The CDR3 DNA reads TGCAGTGCTAGAGATCTGACAGCAAGCTCCTACAATGAGCAGGTCTTC. Protein sequence: CSARDLTASSYNEQVF.

About this clonotype itself: A much larger clone differs from this one at a single base, so this may be a read error. V is TRBV20-1 and J is TRBJ2-1; D may be TRBD1 (6 bases). The CDR3 runs to 15 residues. V dropped 0 bases and J dropped 2 bases, with 11 bases sitting between them. Germline-derived CDR1 and CDR2 are DFQATT and SNEGSKA (reference sequence). CDR3 region: CSARDQGTTYNEQFF. CDR3 DNA sequence: TGCAGTGCTAGAGATCAGGGGACGACCTACAATGAGCAGTTCTTC.

This clonotype was counted between two and nine times. The chain carries TRBV5-6 and TRBJ1-5; D remains unclear. The CDR3 is 14 residues long. V dropped 2 bases and J dropped 3 bases, with 9 bases sitting between them. The germline CDR1 and CDR2 sequences are SGHDT and YYEEEE. CDR3 bases: TGTGCCAGCAGCTTCGGGAGTAACAATCAGCCCCAGCATTTT. Translating it yields CASSFGSNNQPQHF. Combining the CDR3 with reference TRBV5-6 and TRBJ1-5 gives the whole variable domain DAGVTQSPTHLIKTRGQQVTLRCSPKSGHDTVSWYQQALGQGPQFIFQYYEEEERQRGNFPDRFSGHQFPNYSSELNVNALLLGDSALYLCASSFGSNNQPQHFGDGTRLSIL.

This clonotype was seen ten or more times. The CDR3 DNA sequence: TGTGCCAGGGACAGAAAACAAGAGACCCAGTACTTC. This encodes CARDRKQETQYF. V usage is TRBV27 and J usage is TRBJ2-5, with a tentative D call TRBD1 (6 bases). With 9 bases removed from V and 2 bases from J, the gap between germline ends came to 10 bases. CDR3 length: 12 residues. Germline-derived CDR1 and CDR2 are MNHEY and SMNVEV (reference sequence).

This clonotype was seen ten or more times. The rearrangement joins TRBV29-1 to TRBJ2-1; 7 positions agree with TRBD2. V shed 4 bases and J 7 bases; nucleotides not matched to a gene: 4. This CDR3 spans 12 amino acids. Germline values: CDR1 SQVTM, CDR2 ANQGSEA. Here the CDR3 reads CSVGIGGNEQFF. The CDR3 bases are TGCAGCGTTGGAATCGGGGGGAATGAGCAGTTCTTC.

The gene calls are TRBV7-8 and TRBJ1-5; 8 nucleotides match TRBD1. The CDR3 has 15 amino acids. CDR1 and CDR2 from the germline V gene are SGHVS and FQNEAQ. After removal of 1 base from V and 6 bases from J, the junction contained 5 bases not matched to a gene. This CDR3 is CASSLGTGPSQPQHF. DNA for the CDR3: TGTGCCAGCAGCTTAGGGACAGGGCCAAGTCAGCCCCAGCATTTT.

In its sample, this clonotype was seen many times. This chain links TRBV4-2 with TRBJ2-4; TRBD1 matches 7 bases. The CDR3 runs to 15 residues. Germline V gene data show CDR1 as LGHNA and CDR2 as YNFKEQ. V lost 0 bases to trimming and J lost 7 bases; unmatched junction nucleotides: 6. CDR3 sequence: CASSQDLTGDNIQYF. CDR3 DNA sequence: TGTGCCAGCAGCCAAGATCTCACAGGGGACAACATTCAGTACTTC.

This clonotype was seen many times. The rearrangement joins TRBV9 to TRBJ2-5, with 8 bases fitting TRBD2. CDR3 size: 16 residues. The J segment lost 5 bases and the V segment lost 3 bases, leaving 12 bases of the junction unmatched. CDR1 is SGDLS and CDR2 is YYNGEE in the germline V gene. The CDR3 DNA follows: TGTGCCAGCAGCGGAGGAAGCGGGGGTACCCGGGAGACCCAGTACTTC. It encodes CASSGGSGGTRETQYF.

V gene TRBV12-3 or TRBV12-4 combines with J gene TRBJ1-6, with D hard to call. The V end was cut by 4 bases, the J end by 10 bases, with 11 bases between. This CDR3 contains 13 residues. CDR3 loop: CASSSRRRSPLHF. The CDR3, as DNA: TGTGCCAGCAGTTCCAGACGGCGATCACCCCTCCACTTT.

This clonotype has only a few counts. V usage is TRBV6-5 and J usage is TRBJ1-2; D remains unclear. V dropped 4 bases and J dropped 3 bases, with 21 bases sitting between them. The CDR3 is 17 residues long. Germline CDR1 MNHEY, CDR2 SVGAGI. CDR3 loop: CASSWRTAGKNDYGYTF. The DNA of the CDR3 is TGTGCCAGCAGTTGGCGCACTGCCGGGAAAAACGACTATGGCTACACCTTC.

The rearrangement uses TRBV5-1 and TRBJ2-7; TRBD2 matches at 11 bases. This CDR3 comprises 17 residues. The trim removed 2 bases at V and 3 bases at J, leaving 10 bases unmatched. The germline CDR1 and CDR2 sequences are SGHRS and YFSETQ. Here the CDR3 reads CASSLGTSGFGNYEQYF. In DNA form, the CDR3 reads TGCGCCAGCAGCTTAGGGACTAGCGGATTCGGGAACTACGAGCAGTACTTC.

This clonotype was observed at least ten times. This rearrangement joins TRBV6-5 to TRBJ2-5, with TRBD2 matching 8 bases. V dropped 7 bases and J dropped 3; count of bases not matched to a gene: 7. The germline V gene has CDR1 MNHEY and CDR2 SVGAGI. The CDR3 is made up of 14 amino acids. The CDR3 reads CASNNPGGEETQYF. In DNA form, the CDR3 reads TGTGCCAGCAACAACCCGGGGGGGGAAGAGACCCAGTACTTC.

This clonotype was seen a few times. A junction boundary mismatches the germline segment, possibly from a read error. In nucleotides, the CDR3 is TGTGCCAGCAGTTTAGGGGGGGGGGGCTACAATGAGCAGTACTTC. Its translation is CASSLGGGGYNEQYF. The J gene is TRBJ2-1, the V gene TRBV5-1; the D gene is possibly TRBD2 (7 bases). Near its end, the DNA agrees better with TRBJ2-7, so the J call may be wrong. Germline CDR1 SGHRS, CDR2 YFSETQ. The CDR3 length is 15 residues.

This clonotype was seen just once. Sequence at one end of the junction differs from germline and may be a read error. The chain links TRBV7-6 to TRBJ2-7; a possible D gene is TRBD1 (6 bases). The CDR3 extends over 14 amino acids. The germline V gene has CDR1 SGHVS and CDR2 FNYEAQ. CDR3 residues: CASSLQGKAYEEYF. The CDR3 DNA reads TGTGCCAGCAGCTTACAGGGGAAAGCCTACGAGGAGTACTTC.

In DNA, the CDR3 is TGTGCCAGCAGTCAAGGACTAGCGGGGGGTTCTGAGACCCAGTACTTC. It codes for CASSQGLAGGSETQYF. The rearrangement joins TRBV9 to TRBJ2-5; TRBD2 matches at 14 bases. J lost 5 bases, V lost 5 bases, and 8 bases had no gene match. The germline CDR1 and CDR2 sequences are SGDLS and YYNGEE. CDR3 length: 16 amino acids. The complete variable domain, with remaining parts taken from reference TRBV9 and TRBJ2-5, reads DSGVTQTPKHLITATGQRVTLRCSPRSGDLSVYWYQQSLDQGLQFLIQYYNGEERAKGNILERFSAQQFPDLHSELNLSSLELGDSALYFCASSQGLAGGSETQYFGPGTRLLVL.

The chain joins TRBV4-2 to TRBJ1-2; TRBD1 is a possible D gene (5 bases). CDR3 length: 16 amino acids. V lost 0 bases and J lost 0, with 11 bases in between. Germline V gives CDR1 LGHNA, CDR2 YNFKEQ. This chain's CDR3 is CASSQEWTQANYGYTF. The CDR3 nucleotides read TGTGCCAGCAGCCAAGAATGGACACAAGCTAACTATGGCTACACCTTC.

In its sample, this clonotype was seen a few times. A much larger clone lies one base from this, so it may be a read error. This chain uses TRBV7-2 with TRBJ2-5, with D possibly being TRBD1 (5 bases). Trimming cost V 0 bases and J 11 bases, with 16 bases left between them. The CDR3 spans 14 residues. Germline CDR1 and CDR2: SGHTA and FQGNSA. CDR3 bases: TGTGCCAGCAGCTTAGCGCGGACACGTGATGAGCAGTACTTC. Amino acids: CASSLARTRDEQYF.

Comments on this clonotype: A much more abundant neighbour one base away suggests this may be a read error. The rearrangement links TRBV12-3 or TRBV12-4 to TRBJ2-5; 9 nucleotides agree with TRBD1. CDR3 length: 12 amino acids. Trimming removed 2 bases from V and 13 bases from J; junction bases left unmatched: 5. CDR3 protein: CASSLPGQGPYF. CDR3 nucleotides: TGTGCCAGCAGTTTACCGGGACAGGGACCGTACTTC.

The CDR3 region has the DNA TGTGCCAGCAGTTGGGGACTAGGACCCTACGAGCAGTACTTC. This gives the protein CASSWGLGPYEQYF. The chain uses TRBV12-3 or TRBV12-4 and TRBJ2-7, with 8 bases that match TRBD2. This CDR3 contains 14 residues. Trimming cost V 4 bases and J 2 bases; bases outside gene matches: 4.

A single count supports this clonotype. One end of the junction does not line up with germline, which may come from a read error. The chain joins TRBV24-1 to TRBJ1-1, with TRBD1 identical over 7 bases. Looked up from germline, CDR1 is KGHDR and CDR2 is SFDVKD. This CDR3 has 13 residues. The CDR3 DNA is TGTGCCGCCAGGGGGATAGGGAACACTGAAGCTTTCTTT. Amino acids: CAARGIGNTEAFF.

The chain links TRBV10-3 to TRBJ1-1, with D possibly matching TRBD1 (5 bases). The CDR3 covers 14 residues. Per germline, CDR1 ENHRY and CDR2 SYGVKD. Trimming stripped 2 bases from V and 5 bases from J, with 12 bases between. CDR3 sequence: CAISEGQGKTEAFF. The DNA for the CDR3 is TGTGCCATCAGTGAGGGGCAGGGCAAGACTGAAGCTTTCTTT.

The rearrangement joins TRBV12-3 or TRBV12-4 to TRBJ2-2; D remains unclear. Between the trimmed V and J ends, which lost 3 bases and 3 bases, there was a span of 11 bases. This CDR3 comprises 15 residues. The chain's CDR3 is CASSFLGSYTGELFF. The CDR3 bases are TGTGCCAGCAGTTTCCTCGGGTCTTACACCGGGGAGCTGTTTTTT.

The J gene is TRBJ2-7, the V gene TRBV6-2 or TRBV6-3; 11 bases map to TRBD2. V gave up 2 bases and J gave up 4 bases; unmatched junction bases: 10. CDR3 length: 17 amino acids. In germline, CDR1 is MNHEY, CDR2 SVGEGT. Written as DNA, the CDR3 is TGTGCCAGCAGTTACCCCCGTAGCGGGGGGGCAACATACGAGCAGTACTTC. Protein product: CASSYPRSGGATYEQYF.

A note on this clonotype: The junction departs from germline at one end; a sequencing error may be responsible. The CDR3 bases are TGCGCCAGCAGCTTGGTTCCCCCGGGACAGGGGTCTTCACTCCTCCACTTT. This encodes CASSLVPPGQGSSLLHF. J is TRBJ1-6 and V is TRBV5-1, with TRBD1 matching over 10 bases. There are 17 residues in the CDR3. The germline gives CDR1 SGHRS, CDR2 YFSETQ.

The chain employs TRBV18 and TRBJ1-4; perhaps TRBD1 as D (5 bases). CDR3 length: 17 residues. V was cut by 3 bases and J by 8 bases, with 22 bases left in between. Germline CDR1 reads KGHSH; CDR2 reads LQKENI. The CDR3 protein is CASSPRAGLWPNEKLFF. The CDR3 DNA follows: TGTGCCAGCTCACCGAGGGCAGGGCTGTGGCCGAACGAAAAACTGTTTTTT.

The V gene is TRBV20-1, the J gene TRBJ2-1, with TRBD2 matching 10 bases. The CDR3 consists of 13 residues. V trimming: 3 bases; J trimming: 10 bases; junction bases outside the gene matches: 6. Germline assignment: CDR1 DFQATT and CDR2 SNEGSKA (reference sequence). The CDR3 loop reads CSASGLAAREQFF. CDR3 DNA sequence: TGCAGTGCTAGTGGACTAGCGGCTAGGGAGCAGTTCTTC.

This clonotype has a count of ten or more. This chain uses TRBV7-2 with TRBJ2-5; TRBD2 aligns across 8 bases. Germline assignment: CDR1 SGHTA and CDR2 FQGNSA. The CDR3 loop spans 17 amino acids. The ends lost 4 bases at V and 4 bases at J; junction bases unmatched: 14. This CDR3 reads CASSSAGRGAMGETQYF. The CDR3 DNA follows: TGTGCCAGCAGCTCCGCGGGGCGGGGGGCCATGGGAGAGACCCAGTACTTC.

A word on this clonotype: It may be a read error: a sequence one base away is much more abundant. The chain joins TRBV27 to TRBJ2-3; 7 bases are shared with TRBD2. Germline V gene lookup returns CDR1 MNHEY and CDR2 SMNVEV (reference sequence). The CDR3 covers 18 residues. Trimming removed 5 bases from V and 2 bases from J; junction bases left unmatched: 16. The CDR3 spells CASSAKTIAGVLTDTQYF. The CDR3 coding sequence is TGTGCCAGCAGTGCAAAGACTATTGCGGGGGTCCTCACAGATACGCAGTATTTT.

The chain is built from TRBV20-1 and TRBJ2-1; 12 nucleotides align to TRBD2. Germline values: CDR1 DFQATT, CDR2 SNEGSKA (reference sequence). CDR3 length: 15 residues. The V and J ends lost 3 bases and 9 bases, in that order; junction bases with no gene match: 9. DNA for the CDR3: TGCAGTGCTAGGGACGCTAGCGGGGGGGCGGTTGAGCAGTTCTTC. Its translation: CSARDASGGAVEQFF.